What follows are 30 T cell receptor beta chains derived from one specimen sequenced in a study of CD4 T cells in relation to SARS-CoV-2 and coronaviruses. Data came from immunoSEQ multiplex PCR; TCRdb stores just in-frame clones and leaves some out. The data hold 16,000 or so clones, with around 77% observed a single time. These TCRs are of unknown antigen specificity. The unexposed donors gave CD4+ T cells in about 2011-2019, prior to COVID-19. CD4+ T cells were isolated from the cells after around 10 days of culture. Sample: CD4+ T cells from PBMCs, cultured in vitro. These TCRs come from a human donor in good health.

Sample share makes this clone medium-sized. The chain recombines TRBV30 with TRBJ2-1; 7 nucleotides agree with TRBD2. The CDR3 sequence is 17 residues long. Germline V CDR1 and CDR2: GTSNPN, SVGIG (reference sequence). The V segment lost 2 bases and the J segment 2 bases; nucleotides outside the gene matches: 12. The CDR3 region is CAWSPMGLSSTYNEQFF. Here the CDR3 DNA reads TGTGCCTGGAGTCCCATGGGACTATCTTCTACCTACAATGAGCAGTTCTTC.

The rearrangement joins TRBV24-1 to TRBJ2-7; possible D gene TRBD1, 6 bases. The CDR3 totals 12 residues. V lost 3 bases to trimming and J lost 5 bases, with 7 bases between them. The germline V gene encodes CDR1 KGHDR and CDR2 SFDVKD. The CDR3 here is CATSDRDNEQYF. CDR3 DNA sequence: TGTGCCACCAGTGATAGGGACAACGAGCAGTACTTC.

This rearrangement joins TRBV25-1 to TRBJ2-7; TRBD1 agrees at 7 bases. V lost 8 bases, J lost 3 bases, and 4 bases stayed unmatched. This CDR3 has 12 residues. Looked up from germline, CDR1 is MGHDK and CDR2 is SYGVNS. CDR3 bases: TGTGCCAGCTCCGGGACAGTCTACGAGCAGTACTTC. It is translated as CASSGTVYEQYF.

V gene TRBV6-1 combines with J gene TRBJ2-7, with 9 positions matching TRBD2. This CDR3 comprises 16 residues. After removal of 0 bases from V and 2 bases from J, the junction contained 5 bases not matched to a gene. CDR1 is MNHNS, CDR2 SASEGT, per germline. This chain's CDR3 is CASSEAGQRGAYEQYF. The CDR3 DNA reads TGTGCCAGCAGTGAAGCTGGCCAGCGGGGGGCCTACGAGCAGTACTTC.

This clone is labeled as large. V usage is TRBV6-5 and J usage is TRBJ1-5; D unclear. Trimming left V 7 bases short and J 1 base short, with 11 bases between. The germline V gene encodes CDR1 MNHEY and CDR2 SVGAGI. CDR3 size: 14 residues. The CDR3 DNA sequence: TGTGCCAGCACGACGTTTGGGAGCAATCAGCCCCAGCATTTT. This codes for CASTTFGSNQPQHF.

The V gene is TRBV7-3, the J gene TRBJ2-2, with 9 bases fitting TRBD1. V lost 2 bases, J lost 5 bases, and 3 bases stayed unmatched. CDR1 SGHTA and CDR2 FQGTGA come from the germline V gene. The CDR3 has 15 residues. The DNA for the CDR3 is TGTGCCAGCAGCTTATCCGGGACAGGGACCGGGGAGCTGTTTTTT. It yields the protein CASSLSGTGTGELFF.

The chain's CDR3 is CASSQEQVGTQYF. DNA of the CDR3: TGCGCCAGCAGCCAAGAACAGGTCGGTACGCAGTATTTT. V usage is TRBV4-1 and J usage is TRBJ2-3; weak D call: TRBD1 (5 bases). Germline V gives CDR1 MGHRA, CDR2 YSYEKL. The CDR3 spans 13 residues. Trimming shortened V by 0 bases and J by 8 bases, and 9 bases separated the two germline ends.

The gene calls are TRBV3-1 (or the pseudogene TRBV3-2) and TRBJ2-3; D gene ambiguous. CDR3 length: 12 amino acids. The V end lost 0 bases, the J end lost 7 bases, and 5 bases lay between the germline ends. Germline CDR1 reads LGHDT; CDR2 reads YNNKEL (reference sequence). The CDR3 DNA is TGTGCCAGCAGCCAAGATGTTAATACGCAGTATTTT. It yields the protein CASSQDVNTQYF.

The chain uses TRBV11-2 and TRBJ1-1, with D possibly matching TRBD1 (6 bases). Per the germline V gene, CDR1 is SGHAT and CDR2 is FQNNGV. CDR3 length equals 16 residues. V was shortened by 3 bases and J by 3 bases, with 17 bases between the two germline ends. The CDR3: CASSFPAGGRDTEAFF. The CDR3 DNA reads TGTGCCAGCAGCTTCCCCGCGGGGGGCAGGGACACTGAAGCTTTCTTT. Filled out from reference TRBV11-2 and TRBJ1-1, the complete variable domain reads EAGVAQSPRYKIIEKRQSVAFWCNPISGHATLYWYQQILGQGPKLLIQFQNNGVVDDSQLPKDRFSAERLKGVDSTLKIQPAKLEDSAVYLCASSFPAGGRDTEAFFGQGTRLTVV.

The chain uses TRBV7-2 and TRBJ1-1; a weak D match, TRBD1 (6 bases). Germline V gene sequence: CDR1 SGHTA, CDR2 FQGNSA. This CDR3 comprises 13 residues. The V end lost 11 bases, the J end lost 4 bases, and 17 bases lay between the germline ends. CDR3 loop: CAGGGGTGTEAFF. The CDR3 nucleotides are TGTGCCGGGGGGGGCGGAACGGGCACTGAAGCTTTCTTT.

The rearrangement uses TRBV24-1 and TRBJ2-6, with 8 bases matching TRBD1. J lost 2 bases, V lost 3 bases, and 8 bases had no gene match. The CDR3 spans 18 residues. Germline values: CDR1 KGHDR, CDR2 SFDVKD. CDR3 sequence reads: CATSDPTQGGAGANVLTF. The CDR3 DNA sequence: TGTGCCACCAGTGATCCGACACAGGGGGGCGCTGGGGCCAACGTCCTGACTTTC.

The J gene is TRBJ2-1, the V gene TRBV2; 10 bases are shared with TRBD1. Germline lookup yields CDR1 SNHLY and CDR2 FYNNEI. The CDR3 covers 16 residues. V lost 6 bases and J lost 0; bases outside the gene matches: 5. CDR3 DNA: TGTGCCAGCAGCACGACAGGGGGCCGCTCCTACAATGAGCAGTTCTTC. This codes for CASSTTGGRSYNEQFF.

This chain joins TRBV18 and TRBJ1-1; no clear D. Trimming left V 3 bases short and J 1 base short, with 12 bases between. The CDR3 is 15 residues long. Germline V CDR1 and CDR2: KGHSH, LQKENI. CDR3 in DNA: TGTGCCAGCTCACCTAGCCGGGCCACGAACACTGAAGCTTTCTTT. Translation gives CASSPSRATNTEAFF. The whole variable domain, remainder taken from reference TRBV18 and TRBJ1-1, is NAGVMQNPRHLVRRRGQEARLRCSPMKGHSHVYWYRQLPEEGLKFMVYLQKENIIDESGMPKERFSAEFPKEGPSILRIQQVVRGDSAAYFCASSPSRATNTEAFFGQGTRLTVV.

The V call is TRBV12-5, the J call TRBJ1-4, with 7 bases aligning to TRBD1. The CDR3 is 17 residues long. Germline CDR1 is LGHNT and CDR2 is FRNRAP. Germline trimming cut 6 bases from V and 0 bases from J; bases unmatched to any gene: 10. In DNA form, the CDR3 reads TGTGCTAGTGGACTCGGACAGGAAAATGCAACTAATGAAAAACTGTTTTTT. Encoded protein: CASGLGQENATNEKLFF.

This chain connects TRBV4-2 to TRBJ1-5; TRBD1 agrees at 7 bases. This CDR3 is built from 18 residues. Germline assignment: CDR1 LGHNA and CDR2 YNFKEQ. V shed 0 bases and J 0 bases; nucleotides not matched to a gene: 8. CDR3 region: CASSQDYLQGVSNQPQHF. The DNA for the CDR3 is TGTGCCAGCAGCCAAGACTATTTGCAGGGGGTTAGCAATCAGCCCCAGCATTTT.

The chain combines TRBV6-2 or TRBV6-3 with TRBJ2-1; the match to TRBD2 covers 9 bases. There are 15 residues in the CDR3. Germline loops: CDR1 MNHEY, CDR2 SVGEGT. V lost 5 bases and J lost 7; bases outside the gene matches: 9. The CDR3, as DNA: TGTGCCAGCAGTAAACCGGGACTAGCATATAATGAGCAGTTCTTC. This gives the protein CASSKPGLAYNEQFF.

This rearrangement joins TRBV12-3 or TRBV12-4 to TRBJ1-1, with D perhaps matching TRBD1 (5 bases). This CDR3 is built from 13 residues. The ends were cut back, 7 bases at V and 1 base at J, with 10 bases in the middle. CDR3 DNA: TGTGCCAGCACCCGTCAGGGGAACACTGAAGCTTTCTTT. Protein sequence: CASTRQGNTEAFF.

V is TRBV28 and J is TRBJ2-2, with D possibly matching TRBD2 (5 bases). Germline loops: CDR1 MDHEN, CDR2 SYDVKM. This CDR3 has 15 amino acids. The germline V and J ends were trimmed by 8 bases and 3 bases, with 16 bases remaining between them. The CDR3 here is CASGLLTSYTGELFF. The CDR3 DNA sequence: TGTGCCAGCGGGCTCCTAACTAGTTACACCGGGGAGCTGTTTTTT. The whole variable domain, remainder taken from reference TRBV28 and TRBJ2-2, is DVKVTQSSRYLVKRTGEKVFLECVQDMDHENMFWYRQDPGLGLRLIYFSYDVKMKEKGDIPEGYSVSREKKERFSLILESASTNQTSMYLCASGLLTSYTGELFFGEGSRLTVL.

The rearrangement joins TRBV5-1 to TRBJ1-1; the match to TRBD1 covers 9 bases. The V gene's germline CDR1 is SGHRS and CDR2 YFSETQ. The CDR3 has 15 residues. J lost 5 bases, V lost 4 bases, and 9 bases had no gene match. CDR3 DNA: TGCGCCAGCAGCCACACGGACAGGGGACAAACTGAAGCTTTCTTT. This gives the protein CASSHTDRGQTEAFF.

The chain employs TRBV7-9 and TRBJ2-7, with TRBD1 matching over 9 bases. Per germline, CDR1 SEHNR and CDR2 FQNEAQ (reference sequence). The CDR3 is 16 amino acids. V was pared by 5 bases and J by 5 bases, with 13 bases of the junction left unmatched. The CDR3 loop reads CASSPPSQGARNEQYF. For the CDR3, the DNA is TGTGCCAGCAGCCCCCCGTCACAGGGGGCTCGGAACGAGCAGTACTTC.

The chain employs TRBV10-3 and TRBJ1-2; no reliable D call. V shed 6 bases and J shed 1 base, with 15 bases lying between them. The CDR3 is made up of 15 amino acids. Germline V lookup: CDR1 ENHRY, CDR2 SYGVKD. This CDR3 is CAISYNLILNYGYTF. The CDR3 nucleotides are TGTGCCATCAGCTATAACCTTATTCTTAACTATGGCTACACCTTC.

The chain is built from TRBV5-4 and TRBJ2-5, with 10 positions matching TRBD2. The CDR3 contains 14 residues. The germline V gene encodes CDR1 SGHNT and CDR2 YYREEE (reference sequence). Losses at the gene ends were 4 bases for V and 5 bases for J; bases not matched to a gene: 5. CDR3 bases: TGTGCCAGCAGCCCTGGACTAGCGGTCGAGACCCAGTACTTC. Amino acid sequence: CASSPGLAVETQYF.

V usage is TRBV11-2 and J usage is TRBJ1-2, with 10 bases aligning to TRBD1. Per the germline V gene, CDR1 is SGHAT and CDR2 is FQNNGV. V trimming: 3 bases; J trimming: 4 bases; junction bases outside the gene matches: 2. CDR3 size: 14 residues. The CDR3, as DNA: TGTGCCAGCAGCTTTGGACAGGGGGGCTATGGCTACACCTTC. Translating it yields CASSFGQGGYGYTF.

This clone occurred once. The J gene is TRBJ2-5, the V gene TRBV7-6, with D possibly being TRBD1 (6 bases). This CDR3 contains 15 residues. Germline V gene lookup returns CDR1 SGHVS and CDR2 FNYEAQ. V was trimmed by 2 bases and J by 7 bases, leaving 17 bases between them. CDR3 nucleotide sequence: TGTGCCAGCAGCTTACAACTACAGGGTGGCGTGACCCAGTACTTC. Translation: CASSLQLQGGVTQYF.

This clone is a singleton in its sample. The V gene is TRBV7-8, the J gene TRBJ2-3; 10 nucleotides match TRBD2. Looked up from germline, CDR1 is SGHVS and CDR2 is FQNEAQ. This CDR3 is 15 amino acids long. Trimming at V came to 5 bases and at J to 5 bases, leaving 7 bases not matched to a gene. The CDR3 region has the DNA TGTGCCAGCAGCCTCCCGGGACTAGCGTTAGATACGCAGTATTTT. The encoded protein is CASSLPGLALDTQYF.

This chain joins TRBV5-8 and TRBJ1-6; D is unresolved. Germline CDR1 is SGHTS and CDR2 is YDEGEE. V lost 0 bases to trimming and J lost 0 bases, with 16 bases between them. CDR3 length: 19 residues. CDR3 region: CASSLEQLKGSSYNSPLHF. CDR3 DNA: TGTGCCAGCAGCTTGGAACAGCTCAAGGGAAGCTCCTATAATTCACCCCTCCACTTT.

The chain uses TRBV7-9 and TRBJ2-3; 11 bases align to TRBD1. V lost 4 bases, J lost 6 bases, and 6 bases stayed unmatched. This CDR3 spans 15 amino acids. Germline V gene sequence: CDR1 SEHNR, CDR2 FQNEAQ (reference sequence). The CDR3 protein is CASSSGQGAGDTQYF. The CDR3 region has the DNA TGTGCCAGCAGCTCCGGACAGGGGGCGGGTGATACGCAGTATTTT.

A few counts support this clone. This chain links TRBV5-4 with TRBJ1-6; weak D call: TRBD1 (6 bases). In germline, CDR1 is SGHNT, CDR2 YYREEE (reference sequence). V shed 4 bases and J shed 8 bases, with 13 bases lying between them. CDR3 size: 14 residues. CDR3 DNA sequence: TGTGCCAGCAGCAACAGGGAAGGGGATTCACCCCTCCACTTT. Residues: CASSNREGDSPLHF. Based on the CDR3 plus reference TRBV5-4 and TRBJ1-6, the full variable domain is ETGVTQSPTHLIKTRGQQVTLRCSSQSGHNTVSWYQQALGQGPQFIFQYYREEENGRGNFPPRFSGLQFPNYSSELNVNALELDDSALYLCASSNREGDSPLHFGNGTRLTVT.

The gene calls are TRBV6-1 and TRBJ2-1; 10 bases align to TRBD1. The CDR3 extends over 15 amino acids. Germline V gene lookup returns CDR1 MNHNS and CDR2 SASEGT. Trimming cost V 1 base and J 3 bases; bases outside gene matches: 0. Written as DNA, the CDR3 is TGTGCCAGCAGTGAAGGGACAGGGGGCTACAATGAGCAGTTCTTC. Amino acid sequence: CASSEGTGGYNEQFF.

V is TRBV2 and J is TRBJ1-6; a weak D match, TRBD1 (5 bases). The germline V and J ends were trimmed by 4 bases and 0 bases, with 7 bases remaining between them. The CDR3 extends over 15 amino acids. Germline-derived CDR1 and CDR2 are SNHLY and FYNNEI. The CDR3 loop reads CASSGGSSYNSPLHF. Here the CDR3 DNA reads TGTGCCAGCAGTGGGGGCAGCTCCTATAATTCACCCCTCCACTTT.